A selection of T cell receptor beta chains follows, all from one sample in a study of T cells in Graves' hyperthyroidism and ophthalmopathy. TCRdb reprocessed the multiplex PCR reads via MiXCR and lists one record per CDR3 protein. The repertoire holds nearly 600,000 distinct CDR3 sequences, with 11% to 15% as singletons. The sample taken for sequencing was blood. The receptors were gathered from a woman between 18 and 29 years old with Graves' ophthalmopathy. Both conserved end residues are part of each CDR3. The D gene is left open where the match is weak. Clone size is shown for a subset of rows, as once, few, many or a class of expanded clone.

D gene: .
clone size: many
V gene: TRBV2
J gene: TRBJ2-7
CDR3 DNA: TGTGCCAGCACATACAGCACCTACGAGCAGTACTTC
CDR3 protein: CASTYSTYEQYF

D gene: TRBD1
clone size: .
V gene: TRBV5-6
J gene: TRBJ1-2
CDR3 DNA: TGTGCCAGCAGCCACAGGGGGGCGGACTATGGCTACACCTTC
CDR3 protein: CASSHRGADYGYTF

D gene: TRBD2
clone size: .
V gene: TRBV5-6
J gene: TRBJ2-7
CDR3 DNA: TGTGCCAGCAGCTTGGGCACTAGCGGGAAGTACGACCAGTACTTC
CDR3 protein: CASSLGTSGKYDQYF

D gene: TRBD1
clone size: .
V gene: TRBV19
J gene: TRBJ1-6
CDR3 DNA: TGTGCCAGTAGCGAACAGGGGAGGAATTCACCCCTCCACTTT
CDR3 protein: CASSEQGRNSPLHF

D gene: TRBD1
clone size: .
V gene: TRBV19
J gene: TRBJ2-1
CDR3 DNA: TGTGCCAGTAGTTTGTCCTCGGGACAGGGCTACAATGAGCAGTTCTTC
CDR3 protein: CASSLSSGQGYNEQFF

D gene: TRBD2
clone size: many
V gene: TRBV20-1
J gene: TRBJ2-7
CDR3 DNA: TGCAGTGCCAAGACTAGCGGGAATACCTACGAGCAGTACTTC
CDR3 protein: CSAKTSGNTYEQYF

D gene: .
clone size: few
V gene: TRBV19
J gene: TRBJ2-7
CDR3 DNA: TGTGCCAGTAGTCTAACAAAGCGGTTCTCCTACGAGCAGTACTTC
CDR3 protein: CASSLTKRFSYEQYF

D gene: .
clone size: many
V gene: TRBV6-2/TRBV6-3
J gene: TRBJ2-1
CDR3 DNA: TGTGCCAGCAGTTACCCCGGTGAAGGGTCAACCCCCTACAATGAGCAGTTCTTC
CDR3 protein: CASSYPGEGSTPYNEQFF

D gene: TRBD2
clone size: .
V gene: TRBV7-8
J gene: TRBJ2-1
CDR3 DNA: TGTGCCAGCAGCTTAGTAGCGGGTGACAATGAGCAGTTCTTC
CDR3 protein: CASSLVAGDNEQFF

D gene: TRBD2
clone size: few
V gene: TRBV29-1
J gene: TRBJ2-1
CDR3 DNA: TGCAGCGTGACTGGGACTAGCGGCTACAATGAGCAGTTCTTC
CDR3 protein: CSVTGTSGYNEQFF

D gene: TRBD2
clone size: .
V gene: TRBV28
J gene: TRBJ2-7
CDR3 DNA: TGTGCCAGCAGTCGATACGGACTAGCGGGAGGGGGGGAAGGGACTTTCTCCTACGAGCAGTACTTC
CDR3 protein: CASSRYGLAGGGEGTFSYEQYF